Listed below are T cell receptor beta chains from one sample, sequenced in a study of radiation and T cells in renal cell carcinoma. Method: immunoSEQ multiplex PCR; TCRdb's copy keeps in-frame clones and lacks some. The data hold 90,000 to 95,000 clones, with about four fifths observed a single time. The starting material was blood, obtained from a patient whose treatment included radiotherapy and nephrectomy. The source is a man in his sixties with renal cell carcinoma. CDR3s include the opening cysteine and the closing phenylalanine or tryptophan. The D gene is left open where the match is weak. For some rows the clone size is stated as once, few or many, or as a class when expanded; others skip it.

abundance,j_gene,d_gene,v_gene,CDR3nt,CDR3aa
.,TRBJ2-1,.,TRBV5-1,TGCGCCAGCAGCTGGGGGCGGAGTAATGAGCAGTTCTTC,CASSWGRSNEQFF
few,TRBJ1-1,.,TRBV29-1,TGCAGCGTTGAAGGTGACGGTCGGAACCTAAAAACTGAAGCTTTCTTT,CSVEGDGRNLKTEAFF
few,TRBJ2-5,TRBD1,TRBV27,TGTGCCAGCAGTTTACGGACAGGGCGGGCAGAGACCCAGTACTTC,CASSLRTGRAETQYF
.,TRBJ1-2,.,TRBV5-6,TGTGCCAGCACCATCTTGGCCTTTAACTATGGCTACACCTTC,CASTILAFNYGYTF
.,TRBJ1-2,.,TRBV27,TGTGCCAGCAGTCACGGGACCGAGAACTATGGCTACACCTTC,CASSHGTENYGYTF
.,TRBJ2-2,.,TRBV2,TGTGCCAGCAGTAGGGGACCAACCGGGGAGCTGTTTTTT,CASSRGPTGELFF
few,TRBJ1-1,.,TRBV25-1,TGTGCCAGCAGTGAATATAGGCAGGCCCCTACTGAAGCTTTCTTT,CASSEYRQAPTEAFF
.,TRBJ2-7,TRBD2,TRBV27,TGTGCCAGCAGTTACTCGGGGACTAGCGGGAGGCGCTTCGACTACGAGCAGTACTTC,CASSYSGTSGRRFDYEQYF
.,TRBJ2-7,.,TRBV29-1,TGCAGCGCGGCGGAAGCGCCCCACTACGAGCAGTACTTC,CSAAEAPHYEQYF
.,TRBJ2-6,.,TRBV7-9,TGTGCCAGCAGCTTCACATTCGGGGCCAACGTCCTGACTTTC,CASSFTFGANVLTF
.,TRBJ1-4,.,TRBV6-5,TGTGCCAGCAGTTACCGTACCAGGGGAACTAATGAAAAACTGTTTTTT,CASSYRTRGTNEKLFF
.,TRBJ1-1,.,TRBV7-2,TGTGCCAGCAGCCCTCCCGCAGCGGTGAACACTGAAGCTTTCTTT,CASSPPAAVNTEAFF
.,TRBJ1-2,.,TRBV25-1,TGTGCCAGCAGTCCCGGGGAGCCCAGTCTCTATGGCTACACCTTC,CASSPGEPSLYGYTF
.,TRBJ1-2,.,TRBV12-5,TGTGCTAGTGGTTTTAGTAACTATGGCTACACCTTC,CASGFSNYGYTF
.,TRBJ2-7,TRBD1,TRBV10-3,TGTGCCATCAGGAGACAGGGAATGACATACGAGCAGTACTTC,CAIRRQGMTYEQYF
.,TRBJ2-1,.,TRBV7-2,TGTGCCAGCAGCTTTGAGGGCAGGCAGCAGTTCTTC,CASSFEGRQQFF
.,TRBJ2-1,TRBD2,TRBV4-1,TGCGCCAGCAGCCAGGGTCCGGGACTAGTACTCCCCCATGAGCAGTTCTTC,CASSQGPGLVLPHEQFF
.,TRBJ2-7,.,TRBV5-4,TGTGCCAGCAGCTTGGAATACGGCGGCTACGAGCAGTACTTC,CASSLEYGGYEQYF
.,TRBJ2-1,.,TRBV13,TGTGCCAGCAGCCAGGGACCTGGGGGGAATGAGCAGTTCTTC,CASSQGPGGNEQFF
.,TRBJ2-3,TRBD1,TRBV28,TGTGCCAGCATCCGGGACAGGTCCACAGATACGCAGTATTTT,CASIRDRSTDTQYF
.,TRBJ2-2,.,TRBV14,TGTGCCAGCAGCCAATCCTATGGGGATGTCGGGGAGCTGTTTTTT,CASSQSYGDVGELFF
.,TRBJ2-6,.,TRBV9,TGTGCCAGCAGCGAAGTCTCAGCGCCTGGGGCCAACGTCCTGACTTTC,CASSEVSAPGANVLTF
.,TRBJ1-5,.,TRBV19,TGTGCCAGTAGTATAACGGCAGGGCGGGATAGCAATCAGCCCCAGCATTTT,CASSITAGRDSNQPQHF
once,TRBJ1-1,.,TRBV5-1,TGCGCCAGCAGCTTGGATCAGGTTGGAGTAGAAGTGAACACTGAAGCTTTCTTT,CASSLDQVGVEVNTEAFF
.,TRBJ2-7,.,TRBV14,TGTGCCAGCAGCCAGGGATACGAGCAGTACTTC,CASSQGYEQYF
.,TRBJ2-1,.,TRBV11-2,TGTGCCAGCAGCTTGGGGATTGGGTCCGCTTTTTACAATGAGCAGTTCTTC,CASSLGIGSAFYNEQFF
.,TRBJ2-3,TRBD1,TRBV5-1,TGCGCCAGCAGCTACGGACAGGGCGTAACCGATACGCAGTATTTT,CASSYGQGVTDTQYF
.,TRBJ2-7,.,TRBV10-3,TGTGCCATCAGGGGACTCTCAAGCTACGAGCAGTACTTC,CAIRGLSSYEQYF
.,TRBJ1-6,.,TRBV5-6,TGTGCCAGCAGCCTGGAGTATTTAAAGGGACCCCTCCACTTT,CASSLEYLKGPLHF
.,TRBJ2-1,TRBD1,TRBV5-4,TGTGCCAGCAGCCCGGACAGGGTCTATGACAATGAGCAGTTCTTC,CASSPDRVYDNEQFF
.,TRBJ2-2,.,TRBV7-9,TGTGCCAGCAGCCCCTACCGTGGACGGTCGAACACCGGGGAGCTGTTTTTT,CASSPYRGRSNTGELFF
.,TRBJ2-1,TRBD1,TRBV4-1,TGCGCCAGCAGCCAAGATTCGAGGGGGCTTTACAATGAGCAGTTCTTC,CASSQDSRGLYNEQFF
.,TRBJ2-7,TRBD2,TRBV6-1,TGTGCCAGCACCAACCCAGGACTAGCGGAATACGAGCAGTACTTC,CASTNPGLAEYEQYF
many,TRBJ2-7,.,TRBV4-1,TGCGCCAGCAGCCGTGCCAGCAGGGCAGGGGAGCAGTACTTC,CASSRASRAGEQYF
.,TRBJ2-5,TRBD2,TRBV19,TGTGCCAGTTCCACTAGCGGCCAAGAGACCCAGTACTTC,CASSTSGQETQYF
once,TRBJ2-1,.,TRBV6-1,TGTGCCAGCAGTCCGCGGGACACCTACAATGAGCAGTTCTTC,CASSPRDTYNEQFF
.,TRBJ1-1,TRBD1,TRBV14,TGTGCCAGCAGCCAATTACAGGGGCTGGGGAACACTGAAGCTTTCTTT,CASSQLQGLGNTEAFF
.,TRBJ1-3,.,TRBV5-1,TGCGCCAGCAGCTTGTACCAGGGGTCTGGAAACACCATATATTTT,CASSLYQGSGNTIYF
.,TRBJ2-7,TRBD1,TRBV4-1,TGCGCCAGCAGCCACAGGGACAGTACCTACGAGCAGTACTTC,CASSHRDSTYEQYF
.,TRBJ2-1,.,TRBV30,TGTGCCTGGAGTGTACTCAATGAGCAGTTCTTC,CAWSVLNEQFF
.,TRBJ2-2,TRBD2,TRBV6-5,TGTGCCATCAGACTAGCGGCGTACACCGGGGAGCTGTTTTTT,CAIRLAAYTGELFF